The 5 T cell receptor beta chains given below trace back to one sample, sequenced in a study of response to subunit inactivated influenza vaccine. TCRdb called the RT-PCR reads again in MiXCR, with one record for every CDR3 protein. This sample yields hundreds of thousands of distinct CDR3 sequences, of which less than 8% are seen a single time; about an eighth belongs to the top ten. The sample was PBMCs from blood, taken roughly 24 months after vaccination. Receptors were obtained from a man in his fifties or sixties who received an inactivated influenza vaccine.

The gene calls are TRBV5-4 and TRBJ2-1; TRBD1 might be the D (6 bases). This CDR3 contains 15 residues. Looked up from germline, CDR1 is SGHNT and CDR2 is YYREEE (reference sequence). The germline V and J ends were trimmed by 2 bases and 2 bases, with 11 bases remaining between them. CDR3 residues: CASSFYRVAYNEQFF. DNA of the CDR3: TGTGCCAGCAGCTTCTACAGGGTCGCCTACAATGAGCAGTTCTTC.

The rearrangement uses TRBV20-1 and TRBJ2-7; D is undetermined. This CDR3 comprises 16 residues. In germline, CDR1 is DFQATT, CDR2 SNEGSKA (reference sequence). Trimming cost V 4 bases and J 2 bases, with 21 bases left between them. The chain's CDR3 is CSATIRVPLPPYEQYF. The CDR3 coding sequence is TGCAGTGCTACGATTAGAGTCCCGTTACCTCCCTACGAGCAGTACTTC.

This clonotype was observed at least ten times. The chain recombines TRBV15 with TRBJ2-5; possible D gene TRBD2, 5 bases. The CDR3 is 15 amino acids. Trimming removed 3 bases from V and 4 bases from J, with 15 bases in between. Germline assignment: CDR1 LNHNV and CDR2 YYDKDF (reference sequence). The DNA of the CDR3 is TGTGCCACCAGCAGGAGGGTTAAGTACCCAGAGACCCAGTACTTC. Translation gives CATSRRVKYPETQYF.

The table lists this clonotype with a few counts. The chain couples TRBV15 to TRBJ2-1; 7 nucleotides align to TRBD1. This CDR3 has 15 amino acids. CDR1 is LNHNV and CDR2 is YYDKDF in the germline V gene (reference sequence). Germline trimming cut 9 bases from V and 0 bases from J; bases unmatched to any gene: 8. The CDR3 sequence: CATKGGQSSYNEQFF. The CDR3 nucleotides read TGTGCCACTAAAGGGGGCCAAAGCTCCTACAATGAGCAGTTCTTC.

This clonotype was seen more than once but under ten times. The gene calls are TRBV7-9 and TRBJ2-2; 9 nucleotides agree with TRBD1. V dropped 8 bases and J dropped 2; count of bases not matched to a gene: 3. Per the germline V gene, CDR1 is SEHNR and CDR2 is FQNEAQ (reference sequence). This CDR3 spans 14 amino acids. The CDR3 is CASRDRVNTGELFF. As DNA, the CDR3 is TGTGCCAGCCGGGACAGGGTTAACACCGGGGAGCTGTTTTTT.